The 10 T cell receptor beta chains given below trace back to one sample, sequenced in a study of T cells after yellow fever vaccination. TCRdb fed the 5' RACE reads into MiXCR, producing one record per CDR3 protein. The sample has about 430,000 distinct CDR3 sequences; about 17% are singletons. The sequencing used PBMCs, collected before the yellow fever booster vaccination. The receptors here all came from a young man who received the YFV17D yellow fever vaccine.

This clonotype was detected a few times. CDR3 nucleotides: TGTGCCAGCACCCGGGGACCGGGGTTAAACTATGGCTACACCTTC. This translates into CASTRGPGLNYGYTF. The chain couples TRBV7-9 to TRBJ1-2; TRBD1 might be the D (5 bases). Germline CDR1 is SEHNR and CDR2 is FQNEAQ (reference sequence). V gave up 7 bases and J gave up 2 bases, with 17 bases separating them. The CDR3 spans 15 residues.

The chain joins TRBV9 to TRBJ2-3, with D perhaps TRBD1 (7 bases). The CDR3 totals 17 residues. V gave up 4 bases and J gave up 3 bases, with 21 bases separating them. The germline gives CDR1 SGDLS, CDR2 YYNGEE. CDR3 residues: CASSQARGAVRTDTQYF. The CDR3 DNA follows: TGTGCCAGCAGCCAGGCCAGGGGGGCCGTACGGACAGATACGCAGTATTTT. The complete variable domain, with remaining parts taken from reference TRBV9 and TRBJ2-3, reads DSGVTQTPKHLITATGQRVTLRCSPRSGDLSVYWYQQSLDQGLQFLIQYYNGEERAKGNILERFSAQQFPDLHSELNLSSLELGDSALYFCASSQARGAVRTDTQYFGPGTRLTVL.

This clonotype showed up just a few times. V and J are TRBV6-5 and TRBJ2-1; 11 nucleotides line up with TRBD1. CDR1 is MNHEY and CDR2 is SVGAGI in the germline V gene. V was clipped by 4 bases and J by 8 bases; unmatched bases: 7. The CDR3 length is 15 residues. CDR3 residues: CASSFRGTGGDEQFF. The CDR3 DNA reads TGTGCCAGCAGTTTCCGTGGGACAGGGGGGGATGAGCAGTTCTTC.

DNA for the CDR3: TGCAGTGCTAGACCGGGACAGCGAGCAACTAATGAAAAACTGTTTTTT. Translation: CSARPGQRATNEKLFF. The chain combines TRBV20-1 with TRBJ1-4; TRBD1 aligns across 7 bases. Germline V gene lookup returns CDR1 DFQATT and CDR2 SNEGSKA (reference sequence). The CDR3 runs to 16 residues. The ends lost 2 bases at V and 0 bases at J; junction bases unmatched: 6.

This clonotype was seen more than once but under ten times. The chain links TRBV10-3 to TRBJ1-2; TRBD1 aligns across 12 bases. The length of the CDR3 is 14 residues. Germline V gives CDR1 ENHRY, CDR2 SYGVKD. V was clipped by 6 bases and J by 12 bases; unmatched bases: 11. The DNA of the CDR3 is TGTGCCATCAGGGGGGACAGGGGGCTTATCTCGGACACCTTC. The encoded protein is CAIRGDRGLISDTF.

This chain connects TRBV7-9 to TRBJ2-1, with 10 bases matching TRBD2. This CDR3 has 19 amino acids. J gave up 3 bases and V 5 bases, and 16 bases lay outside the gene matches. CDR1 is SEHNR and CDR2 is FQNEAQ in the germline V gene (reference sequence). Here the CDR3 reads CASSPAAGAPSGGYNEQFF. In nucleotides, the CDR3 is TGTGCCAGCAGCCCGGCGGCAGGGGCTCCTAGCGGGGGCTACAATGAGCAGTTCTTC.

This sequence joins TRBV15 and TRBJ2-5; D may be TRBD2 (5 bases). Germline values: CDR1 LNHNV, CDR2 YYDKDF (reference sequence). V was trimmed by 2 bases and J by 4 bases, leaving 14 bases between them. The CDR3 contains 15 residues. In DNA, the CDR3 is TGTGCCACCAGCAGATCCACTAGTGCGGGAGAGACCCAGTACTTC. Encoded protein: CATSRSTSAGETQYF.

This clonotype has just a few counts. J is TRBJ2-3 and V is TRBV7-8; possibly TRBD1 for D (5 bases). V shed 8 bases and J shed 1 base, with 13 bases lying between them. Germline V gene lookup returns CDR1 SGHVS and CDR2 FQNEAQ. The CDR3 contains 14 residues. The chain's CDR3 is CASVDIRGTDTQYF. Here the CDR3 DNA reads TGTGCCAGCGTCGACATCAGGGGCACAGATACGCAGTATTTT.

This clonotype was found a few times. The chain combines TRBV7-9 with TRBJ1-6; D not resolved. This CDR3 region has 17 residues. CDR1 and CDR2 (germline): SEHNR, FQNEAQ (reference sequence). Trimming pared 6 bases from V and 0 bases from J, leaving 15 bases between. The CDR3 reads CASSRGRQSSYNSPLHF. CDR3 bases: TGTGCCAGCAGTCGAGGACGCCAGAGCTCCTATAATTCACCCCTCCACTTT.

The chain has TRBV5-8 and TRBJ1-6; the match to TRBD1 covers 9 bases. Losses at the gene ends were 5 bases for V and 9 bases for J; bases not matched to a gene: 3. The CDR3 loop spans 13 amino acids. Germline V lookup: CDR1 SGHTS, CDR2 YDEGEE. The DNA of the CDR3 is TGTGCCAGCAGGGGGACAGGGTTTTCACCCCTCCACTTT. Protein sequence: CASRGTGFSPLHF.